The source of this TCR beta chain is a study of T cells in Graves' hyperthyroidism and ophthalmopathy. Recently diagnosed hyperthyroidism of less than 2 months' duration affected patients aged 18 to 65. Amplification targeted TCR beta CDR3 regions from RNA transcripts. The TCR CDR3 first-round RT-PCR relied on the HTBI primer set. MiXCR, applied by TCRdb to the multiplex PCR reads, yields one record per CDR3 protein. The sample holds about 400,000 distinct CDR3 sequences, more than 15% seen once. Sequencing used blood. This TCR came from a woman aged 18-35 years with Graves' hyperthyroidism.

The CDR3 coding sequence is TGCGCCAGTCCCCCCCGACGGAAGAACACCGGGGAGCTGTTTTTT. Protein sequence: CASPPRRKNTGELFF. The V and J genes are TRBV5-1 and TRBJ2-2, with D unresolved. Germline CDR1 is SGHRS and CDR2 is YFSETQ. The CDR3 sequence is 15 residues long. Trimming removed 8 bases at V and 1 base at J, with 15 bases between.